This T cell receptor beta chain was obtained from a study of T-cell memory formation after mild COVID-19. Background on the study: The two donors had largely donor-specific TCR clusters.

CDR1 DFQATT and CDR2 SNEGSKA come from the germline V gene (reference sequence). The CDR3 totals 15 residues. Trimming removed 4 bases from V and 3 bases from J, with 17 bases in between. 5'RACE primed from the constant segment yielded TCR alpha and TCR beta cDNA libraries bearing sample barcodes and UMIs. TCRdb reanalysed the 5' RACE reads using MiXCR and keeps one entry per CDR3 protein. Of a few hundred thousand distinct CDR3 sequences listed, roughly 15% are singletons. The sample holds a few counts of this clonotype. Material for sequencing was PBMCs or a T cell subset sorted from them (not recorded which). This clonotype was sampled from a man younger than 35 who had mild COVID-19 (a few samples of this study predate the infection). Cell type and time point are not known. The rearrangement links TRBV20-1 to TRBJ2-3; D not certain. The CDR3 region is CSANEGLVATDTQYF. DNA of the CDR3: TGCAGTGCTAATGAAGGTCTCGTAGCTACAGATACGCAGTATTTT.